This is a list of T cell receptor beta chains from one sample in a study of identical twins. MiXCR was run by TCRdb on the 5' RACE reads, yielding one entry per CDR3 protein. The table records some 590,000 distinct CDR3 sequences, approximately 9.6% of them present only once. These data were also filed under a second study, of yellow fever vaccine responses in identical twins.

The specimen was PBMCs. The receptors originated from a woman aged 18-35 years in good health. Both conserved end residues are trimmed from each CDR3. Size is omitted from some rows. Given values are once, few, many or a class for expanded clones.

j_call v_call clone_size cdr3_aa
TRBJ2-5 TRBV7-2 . ASRGVIQETQY
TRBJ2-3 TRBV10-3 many AISEGTSGSSTDTQY
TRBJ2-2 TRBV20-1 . SAPRPLTGELF
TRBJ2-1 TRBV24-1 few ATSDMTSGKVYEQF
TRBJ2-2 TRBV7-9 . ASGEGSGELF
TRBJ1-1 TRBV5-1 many ASSLADRTPEAF
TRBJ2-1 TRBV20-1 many SARAAIRSNEQF
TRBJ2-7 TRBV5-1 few ASSPLASGRAHYEQY
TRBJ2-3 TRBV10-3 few AISDPLTSGRSSTDTQY
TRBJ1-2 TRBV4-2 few ASSQESGSAHYGYT
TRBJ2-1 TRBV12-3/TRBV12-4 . ASVLGQLGEQF
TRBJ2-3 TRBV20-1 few SANYLSTDTQY
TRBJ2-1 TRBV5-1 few ASSSTGGSAYNEQF
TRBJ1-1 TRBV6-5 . ASSYSISMVNTEAF
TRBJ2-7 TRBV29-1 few SVEKGQKATYEQY
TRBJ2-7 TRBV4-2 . ASSQGSLMGLAYEQY
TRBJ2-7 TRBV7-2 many ASSLVMVGEQY
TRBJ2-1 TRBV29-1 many SAGPRGYNEQF
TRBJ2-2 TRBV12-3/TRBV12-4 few ASSLGLGRELF
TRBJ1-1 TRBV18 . ASSEGQGRTEAF
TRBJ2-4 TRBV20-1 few SAREAASSLGDIQY
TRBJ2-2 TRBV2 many ASSTTGTGELF
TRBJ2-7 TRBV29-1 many SVDSLAGDSYEQY
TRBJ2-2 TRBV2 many ASKWMTGELF
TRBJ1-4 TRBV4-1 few ASSSSSGKDEKLF
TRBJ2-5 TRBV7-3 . ASSQGGGGETQY
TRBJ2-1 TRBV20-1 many SARSISGGPKNEQF
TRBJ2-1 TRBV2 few ASRGRSLYNEQF
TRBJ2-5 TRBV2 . ASNIGVYETQY
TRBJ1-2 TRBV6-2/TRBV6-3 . ASSYSMGSVGGYT
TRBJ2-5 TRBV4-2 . ASSHLEQETQY
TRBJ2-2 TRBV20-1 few SARDRGAGTGELF
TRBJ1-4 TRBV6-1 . ASTQKTTNEKLF
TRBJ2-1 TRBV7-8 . ASSRDRADNEQF
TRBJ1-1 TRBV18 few ASSPQKGNTEAF
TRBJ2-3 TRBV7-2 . ASSLVGTGPDTQY
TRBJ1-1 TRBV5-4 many ASSLASMVPEAF
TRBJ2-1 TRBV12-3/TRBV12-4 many ASSPGTGGRDEQF
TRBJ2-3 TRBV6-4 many ASSESATTDTQY
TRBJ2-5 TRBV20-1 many SARDQQKQETQY
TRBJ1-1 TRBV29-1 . SVGRADTEAF
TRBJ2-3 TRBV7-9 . ASSSAPTGNTQY